These 13 T cell receptor beta chains originate from one sample sequenced in a study of blood T cell repertoires in COVID-19. The protocol was immunoSEQ multiplex PCR, while the TCRdb copy is restricted to in-frame clones and leaves out a portion. The sample records more than 55,000 clones, about 91% being singletons. The sequenced sample was peripheral blood. These receptors came from a woman between 65 and 79 years old with acute or convalescent COVID-19.

This chain connects TRBV6-6 to TRBJ1-1; the D is unclear. With 11 bases removed from V and 5 bases from J, the gap between germline ends came to 21 bases. The germline V gene has CDR1 MNHNY and CDR2 SVGAGI (reference sequence). The CDR3 covers 14 residues. CDR3 in amino acids: CAGRGQGPRTEAFF. CDR3 nucleotide sequence: TGTGCCGGCCGAGGGCAAGGCCCCCGAACTGAAGCTTTCTTT.

V usage is TRBV7-9 and J usage is TRBJ2-7; a weak D match, TRBD2 (5 bases). CDR3 size: 15 residues. V was shortened by 1 base and J by 5 bases, with 15 bases between the two germline ends. CDR1 and CDR2 from the germline V gene are SEHNR and FQNEAQ (reference sequence). The CDR3 here is CASSLGAGWENEQYF. The CDR3, as DNA: TGTGCCAGCAGCTTAGGGGCGGGCTGGGAGAACGAGCAGTACTTC. Variable domain in full (rest from reference TRBV7-9 and TRBJ2-7): DTGVSQNPRHKITKRGQNVTFRCDPISEHNRLYWYRQTLGQGPEFLTYFQNEAQLEKSRLLSDRFSAERPKGSFSTLEIQRTEQGDSAMYLCASSLGAGWENEQYFGPGTRLTVT.

This clone has more than one count but fewer than ten. The chain uses TRBV6-5 and TRBJ1-3, with 7 nucleotides matching TRBD1. This CDR3 comprises 12 residues. Germline CDR1 and CDR2: MNHEY and SVGAGI. V shed 11 bases, J shed 0 bases, and the junction held 1 base outside the gene matches. This CDR3 reads CAGQDSGNTIYF. CDR3 coding DNA: TGTGCCGGACAGGACTCTGGAAACACCATATATTTT.

The chain links TRBV5-4 to TRBJ2-5, with D perhaps TRBD2 (5 bases). Trimming cost V 4 bases and J 2 bases, with 15 bases left between them. The CDR3 is made up of 15 amino acids. CDR1 and CDR2 from the germline V gene are SGHNT and YYREEE (reference sequence). Written as DNA, the CDR3 is TGTGCCAGCAGCCCCGGAGACCGGACTCAAGAGACCCAGTACTTC. It encodes CASSPGDRTQETQYF. Using reference TRBV5-4 and TRBJ2-5 for the parts outside the CDR3, the full variable domain is ETGVTQSPTHLIKTRGQQVTLRCSSQSGHNTVSWYQQALGQGPQFIFQYYREEENGRGNFPPRFSGLQFPNYSSELNVNALELDDSALYLCASSPGDRTQETQYFGPGTRLLVL.

V gene TRBV6-6 combines with J gene TRBJ2-1, with D unresolved. The CDR3 contains 15 residues. Trimming shortened V by 5 bases and J by 8 bases, and 19 bases separated the two germline ends. Looked up from germline, CDR1 is MNHNY and CDR2 is SVGAGI (reference sequence). For the CDR3, the DNA is TGTGCCAGCAGTCCTACTCGTTACCCCTCGGATGAGCAGTTCTTC. This codes for CASSPTRYPSDEQFF.

This clone was recorded a few times. The chain joins TRBV12-5 to TRBJ1-1; D remains ambiguous. The germline V gene encodes CDR1 LGHNT and CDR2 FRNRAP. CDR3 size: 15 residues. Trimming pared 0 bases from V and 1 base from J, leaving 9 bases between. The CDR3 DNA follows: TGTGCTAGTGGTTTGGTATTAGCATCGAACACTGAAGCTTTCTTT. Translation: CASGLVLASNTEAFF. The whole variable domain, remainder taken from reference TRBV12-5 and TRBJ1-1, is DARVTQTPRHKVTEMGQEVTMRCQPILGHNTVFWYRQTMMQGLELLAYFRNRAPLDDSGMPKDRFSAEMPDATLATLKIQPSEPRDSAVYFCASGLVLASNTEAFFGQGTRLTVV.

The chain links TRBV6-5 to TRBJ1-2; TRBD1 is a possible D gene (6 bases). The CDR3 has 11 amino acids. Germline CDR1 reads MNHEY; CDR2 reads SVGAGI. Trimming cost V 8 bases and J 5 bases, with 9 bases left between them. CDR3: CASRTEYGYTF. The CDR3 region has the DNA TGTGCCAGCCGGACAGAATATGGCTACACCTTC.

The rearrangement uses TRBV19 and TRBJ2-7; D is unclear. The CDR3 runs to 14 residues. Trimming stripped 1 base from V and 0 bases from J, with 7 bases between. The germline gives CDR1 LNHDA, CDR2 SQIVND (reference sequence). CDR3 coding DNA: TGTGCCAGTAGTATAGTTCACAGCTCCTACGAGCAGTACTTC. Translated, it gives CASSIVHSSYEQYF.

The chain carries TRBV2 and TRBJ1-2; 11 bases are shared with TRBD1. CDR3 length equals 14 residues. Germline CDR1 is SNHLY and CDR2 is FYNNEI. The trim removed 7 bases at V and 1 base at J, leaving 2 bases unmatched. CDR3 protein: CASTGTGGNYGYTF. CDR3 DNA: TGTGCCAGCACTGGGACAGGGGGTAACTATGGCTACACCTTC.

The rearrangement joins TRBV7-2 to TRBJ1-2; possibly TRBD1 for D (6 bases). The ends were cut back, 8 bases at V and 0 bases at J, with 10 bases in the middle. Germline CDR1 is SGHTA and CDR2 is FQGNSA. This CDR3 spans 13 amino acids. In DNA, the CDR3 is TGTGCCAGCGAGGACAGAGCTAACTATGGCTACACCTTC. It yields the protein CASEDRANYGYTF. The entire variable domain, with the rest obtained from reference TRBV7-2 and TRBJ1-2, is as follows: GAGVSQSPSNKVTEKGKDVELRCDPISGHTALYWYRQSLGQGLEFLIYFQGNSAPDKSGLPSDRFSAERTGGSVSTLTIQRTQQEDSAVYLCASEDRANYGYTFGSGTRLTVV.

This sequence joins TRBV28 and TRBJ1-2; 10 bases are a match to TRBD1. J was trimmed by 4 bases and V by 6 bases; bases with no gene match: 14. Germline V gene sequence: CDR1 MDHEN, CDR2 SYDVKM. The CDR3 covers 17 residues. The CDR3 reads CASSLTGTGAFIYGYTF. Written as DNA, the CDR3 is TGTGCCAGCAGCCTAACCGGGACAGGGGCTTTTATCTATGGCTACACCTTC.

For this clone: A much larger clone differs by one base, so this may be a read error. The chain uses TRBV28 and TRBJ1-5; D is perhaps TRBD1 (5 bases). V lost 5 bases and J 5 bases, leaving 19 bases between the germline ends. There are 16 residues in the CDR3. CDR1 MDHEN and CDR2 SYDVKM come from the germline V gene. This CDR3 reads CASSPPNGGQDQPQHF. The DNA of the CDR3 is TGTGCCAGCAGTCCCCCCAACGGGGGTCAGGATCAGCCCCAGCATTTT.

As DNA, the CDR3 is TGTGCCAGCAGCGTAGCTAGCTCTTACAATGAGCAGTTCTTC. It codes for CASSVASSYNEQFF. V usage is TRBV9 and J usage is TRBJ2-1, with D possibly being TRBD2 (5 bases). The CDR3 has 14 residues. V was trimmed by 0 bases and J by 4 bases, leaving 8 bases between them. From germline, CDR1 is SGDLS and CDR2 YYNGEE. The entire variable domain, with the rest obtained from reference TRBV9 and TRBJ2-1, is as follows: DSGVTQTPKHLITATGQRVTLRCSPRSGDLSVYWYQQSLDQGLQFLIQYYNGEERAKGNILERFSAQQFPDLHSELNLSSLELGDSALYFCASSVASSYNEQFFGPGTRLTVL.